These 18 T cell receptor beta chains originate from one sample sequenced in a study of cytomegalovirus exposure and HLA in healthy donors. Measured with immunoSEQ multiplex PCR; TCRdb has only the in-frame clones, and not every one. The data contain roughly 330,000 clones, roughly 87% of them seen just once; the ten biggest clones take up roughly 1.2%. The sample was PBMCs. The receptors were gathered from a woman in her 30s in good health and CMV-seropositive.

The J gene is TRBJ1-5, the V gene TRBV27; tentative D call: TRBD1 (6 bases). Trimming removed 8 bases at V and 3 bases at J, with 11 bases between. Germline V gene lookup returns CDR1 MNHEY and CDR2 SMNVEV (reference sequence). This CDR3 has 13 amino acids. The CDR3, as DNA: TGTGCCAGCGGGTGGACAGACAATCAGCCCCAGCATTTT. It yields the protein CASGWTDNQPQHF.

A single count supports this clone. The chain is built from TRBV15 and TRBJ1-3, with D perhaps TRBD1 (5 bases). This CDR3 region has 13 residues. The germline gives CDR1 LNHNV, CDR2 YYDKDF (reference sequence). Trimming took 3 bases from V and 7 from J, leaving 10 bases between them. The CDR3: CATSSIGENTIYF. CDR3 in DNA: TGTGCCACCAGCAGCATAGGGGAGAACACCATATATTTT.

Regarding this clone: This sample also contains other DNA sequences that code for the same CDR3. The V and J genes are TRBV4-1 and TRBJ1-5; D gene unclear. Between the trimmed V and J ends, which lost 0 bases and 1 base, there was a span of 7 bases. The CDR3 sequence is 15 residues long. Germline V gene lookup returns CDR1 MGHRA and CDR2 YSYEKL. The CDR3 DNA sequence: TGCGCCAGCAGCCAAGAGGGAGGGAGCAATCAGCCCCAGCATTTT. It yields the protein CASSQEGGSNQPQHF.

This clone was detected only a few times. The rearrangement links TRBV7-9 to TRBJ1-6, with unresolved D. Looked up from germline, CDR1 is SEHNR and CDR2 is FQNEAQ (reference sequence). The CDR3 is 13 amino acids. V was cut by 5 bases and J by 3 bases, with 5 bases left in between. CDR3 nucleotides: TGTGCCAGCAGCCGGGACTATAATTCACCCCTCCACTTT. This sequence encodes CASSRDYNSPLHF.

This chain uses TRBV7-3 with TRBJ2-2; D is possibly TRBD2 (5 bases). V was shortened by 5 bases and J by 6 bases, with 16 bases between the two germline ends. Looked up from germline, CDR1 is SGHTA and CDR2 is FQGTGA. This CDR3 has 15 residues. CDR3 sequence (DNA): TGTGCCAGCAGCCCCGGGGTAGGGTTATCCGGGGAGCTGTTTTTT. This encodes CASSPGVGLSGELFF.

The V call is TRBV4-3, the J call TRBJ2-3, with unresolved D. From germline, CDR1 is LGHNA and CDR2 YSLEER. V lost 4 bases to trimming and J lost 0 bases, with 11 bases between them. The CDR3 loop spans 15 amino acids. Here the CDR3 reads CASSRIMTSTDTQYF. In DNA form, the CDR3 reads TGCGCCAGCAGCCGGATAATGACTAGCACAGATACGCAGTATTTT.

This rearrangement joins TRBV27 to TRBJ2-7, with no clear D. This CDR3 spans 12 amino acids. V gave up 7 bases and J gave up 6 bases, with 13 bases separating them. Germline CDR1 reads MNHEY; CDR2 reads SMNVEV (reference sequence). CDR3 coding DNA: TGTGCCAGCAAGTCCTACGGCGGCGAGCAGTACTTC. Protein: CASKSYGGEQYF.

The V gene is TRBV7-8, the J gene TRBJ2-7; TRBD1 aligns across 7 bases. Germline V lookup: CDR1 SGHVS, CDR2 FQNEAQ. The ends lost 5 bases at V and 5 bases at J; junction bases unmatched: 3. This CDR3 contains 12 residues. In DNA form, the CDR3 reads TGTGCCAGCAGCAATGACAGGGACGAGCAGTACTTC. It yields the protein CASSNDRDEQYF. The complete variable domain, with remaining parts taken from reference TRBV7-8 and TRBJ2-7, reads GAGVSQSPRYKVAKRGQDVALRCDPISGHVSLFWYQQALGQGPEFLTYFQNEAQLDKSGLPSDRFFAERPEGSVSTLKIQRTQQEDSAVYLCASSNDRDEQYFGPGTRLTVT.

The genes are TRBV15 and TRBJ2-5; 13 positions agree with TRBD2. The CDR3 loop spans 20 amino acids. The junction had 17 bases not matched to a gene; V was cut back by 6 bases and J by 1 base. Germline CDR1 is LNHNV and CDR2 is YYDKDF (reference sequence). CDR3: CATSGTSGDGRGWFQETQYF. CDR3 DNA: TGTGCCACCAGTGGGACTAGCGGGGACGGGCGAGGCTGGTTCCAAGAGACCCAGTACTTC.

The CDR3 is CASSKKKNDRGDSNQPQHF. The CDR3 coding sequence is TGTGCCAGCAGCAAAAAAAAGAACGACAGGGGGGATAGCAATCAGCCCCAGCATTTT. The chain employs TRBV21-1 and TRBJ1-5; the table gives TRBD1 as D, unverified against the DNA. TRBV21-1 is reported as a pseudogene. The length of the CDR3 is 19 residues.

This chain connects TRBV28 to TRBJ2-1, with 13 bases identical to TRBD2. Losses at the gene ends were 3 bases for V and 7 bases for J; bases not matched to a gene: 12. Per the germline V gene, CDR1 is MDHEN and CDR2 is SYDVKM. This CDR3 has 18 amino acids. The CDR3 region has the DNA TGTGCCAGCAGTTTTTTTGGACTAGCGGGAGCTCGCGGGAATGAGCAGTTCTTC. Amino acid sequence: CASSFFGLAGARGNEQFF.

The CDR3 region is CSVEEVTGTSGAYNEQFF. The CDR3 DNA is TGCAGCGTTGAAGAGGTTACGGGGACTAGCGGGGCTTACAATGAGCAGTTCTTC. The J gene is TRBJ2-1, the V gene TRBV29-1; TRBD2 agrees at 13 bases. The germline V gene has CDR1 SQVTM and CDR2 ANQGSEA. The CDR3 loop spans 18 amino acids. The V and J ends lost 0 bases and 4 bases, in that order; junction bases with no gene match: 9.

V is TRBV6-5 and J is TRBJ1-1; D is ambiguous. This CDR3 has 13 amino acids. V lost 7 bases, J lost 5 bases, and 14 bases lay in between. CDR1 is MNHEY and CDR2 is SVGAGI in the germline V gene. The CDR3 spells CASIRSGLTEAFF. For the CDR3, the DNA is TGTGCCAGCATCAGATCGGGCTTAACTGAAGCTTTCTTT.

The chain has TRBV9 and TRBJ1-2; perhaps TRBD1 as D (5 bases). Germline loops: CDR1 SGDLS, CDR2 YYNGEE. The CDR3 totals 14 residues. The ends were cut back, 0 bases at V and 7 bases at J, with 13 bases in the middle. The CDR3 DNA is TGTGCCAGCAGCGTAGCCCCAGACAGTGGTGGCTACACCTTC. Translated: CASSVAPDSGGYTF.

The chain uses TRBV15 and TRBJ2-6; no reliable D call. Germline V gene data show CDR1 as LNHNV and CDR2 as YYDKDF (reference sequence). The CDR3 is made up of 19 amino acids. Trimming removed 0 bases from V and 0 bases from J, with 15 bases in between. CDR3 in amino acids: CATSREIPMTPSGANVLTF. CDR3 coding DNA: TGTGCCACCAGCAGAGAAATACCAATGACACCCTCTGGGGCCAACGTCCTGACTTTC. The full variable domain, with the rest looked up from reference TRBV15 and TRBJ2-6, is DAMVIQNPRYQVTQFGKPVTLSCSQTLNHNVMYWYQQKSSQAPKLLFHYYDKDFNNEADTPDNFQSRRPNTSFCFLDIRSPGLGDTAMYLCATSREIPMTPSGANVLTFGAGSRLTVL.

This rearrangement joins TRBV5-5 to TRBJ2-1; 8 positions agree with TRBD1. The CDR3 spans 18 residues. From germline, CDR1 is SGHKS and CDR2 YYEKEE (reference sequence). V lost 0 bases and J lost 0; bases outside the gene matches: 8. The chain's CDR3 is CASSLGQGFPSSYNEQFF. The CDR3 nucleotides read TGTGCCAGCAGCTTGGGACAGGGGTTCCCAAGCTCCTACAATGAGCAGTTCTTC.

This rearrangement joins TRBV28 to TRBJ1-1; a possible D gene is TRBD1 (5 bases). The V and J ends lost 2 bases and 6 bases respectively, with 16 bases between them. There are 15 residues in the CDR3. Germline CDR1 is MDHEN and CDR2 is SYDVKM. The CDR3 DNA reads as TGTGCCAGCAGTTTACCCCTAGGGGTCGATTCTGAAGCTTTCTTT. This translates into CASSLPLGVDSEAFF.

This chain connects TRBV19 to TRBJ1-5, with D unresolved. Germline CDR1 and CDR2: LNHDA and SQIVND (reference sequence). The CDR3 extends over 17 amino acids. V dropped 3 bases and J dropped 6 bases, with 21 bases sitting between them. As DNA, the CDR3 is TGTGCCAGTAGTATCGCCGGATTGAGTGAGTACCGTCAGCCCCAGCATTTT. Translating it yields CASSIAGLSEYRQPQHF.